The rows below give T cell receptor beta chains drawn from one sample of a study of shared clonotypes between healthy human individuals. TCRdb's table, derived via immunoSEQ multiplex PCR, lists solely in-frame clones and lacks some. The sample contains more than 850,000 clones, roughly 74% of which appear only once. The sequencing sample was made of memory CD4+ T cells from PBMCs. These receptors were obtained from a man aged 18 to 30 in good health. Some clones in this sample may be carry-over from other donors' samples. Both conserved end residues are part of each CDR3. The D gene is left open where the match is weak. Size values are once, few and many counts, or a class for expanded clones, and some rows have none.

J	V	size	D	CDR3	DNA
TRBJ2-7	TRBV2	NA	TRBD1	CASGRDRAMGEQYF	TGTGCCAGCGGGCGGGACAGGGCGATGGGGGAGCAGTACTTC
TRBJ2-5	TRBV10-1	NA	TRBD2	CASIVLPLAGVGETQYF	TGCGCCAGTATAGTCCTCCCACTAGCGGGAGTTGGGGAGACCCAGTACTTC
TRBJ1-2	TRBV5-1	NA	TRBD1	CASSLDRGQGYTF	TGCGCCAGCAGCTTGGACAGGGGGCAGGGCTACACCTTC
TRBJ2-2	TRBV18	NA	TRBD1	CASSAGGTAGELFF	TGTGCCAGCTCCGCAGGGGGTACGGCCGGGGAGCTGTTTTTT
TRBJ1-5	TRBV6-1	few	NA	CASSTGPGQPQHF	TGTGCCAGCAGCACAGGGCCGGGTCAGCCCCAGCATTTT
TRBJ2-4	TRBV29-1	NA	NA	CSVNIQYF	TGCAGCGTTAACATTCAGTACTTC
TRBJ1-1	TRBV18	NA	NA	CASSSDTSNTEAFF	TGTGCCAGCTCCTCGGACACTTCGAACACTGAAGCTTTCTTT
TRBJ1-5	TRBV28	NA	NA	CASIIAGVRNQPQHF	TGTGCCAGCATTATCGCCGGGGTACGCAATCAGCCCCAGCATTTT
TRBJ1-5	TRBV28	NA	NA	CASSFGRGNQPQHF	TGTGCCAGCAGTTTTGGGAGGGGTAATCAGCCCCAGCATTTT
TRBJ2-1	TRBV11-2	NA	TRBD2	CASSSGPLTSGRANEQFF	TGTGCCAGCAGCTCCGGTCCCCTGACTAGCGGGAGGGCGAATGAGCAGTTCTTC
TRBJ1-2	TRBV2	NA	TRBD1	CASSEWGTGLTGNGYTF	TGTGCCAGCAGTGAATGGGGGACAGGGCTTACAGGGAATGGCTACACCTTC
TRBJ2-3	TRBV7-3	NA	NA	CASSPTSFADTQYF	TGTGCCAGCAGCCCGACTAGTTTCGCAGATACGCAGTATTTT
TRBJ1-2	TRBV5-8	NA	NA	CASPRRTDYFDYTF	TGTGCCAGCCCAAGGAGGACGGACTATTTTGACTACACCTTC
TRBJ1-3	TRBV7-6	NA	TRBD1	CASSSATGASGNTIYF	TGTGCCAGCAGCTCAGCGACAGGGGCCTCTGGAAACACCATATATTTT
TRBJ2-1	TRBV2	NA	NA	CASSEASTQGEQFF	TGTGCCAGCAGTGAAGCCTCAACGCAAGGAGAGCAGTTCTTC
TRBJ2-1	TRBV2	NA	TRBD1	CASSEREQGANTFF	TGTGCCAGCAGTGAACGGGAACAGGGGGCTAATACCTTCTTC
TRBJ1-3	TRBV10-3	NA	NA	CAISDSGGGDTIYF	TGTGCCATCAGTGATTCTGGAGGGGGGGACACCATATATTTT
TRBJ1-1	TRBV6-5	NA	NA	CASSFSEGNTEAFF	TGTGCCAGCAGTTTCTCCGAAGGGAACACTGAAGCTTTCTTT
TRBJ2-2	TRBV4-2	NA	NA	CASSPRLRSATGELFF	TGTGCCAGCAGCCCCAGACTACGATCGGCCACCGGGGAGCTGTTTTTT
TRBJ2-1	TRBV6-4	NA	TRBD2	CASSEERETYNEQFF	TGTGCCAGCAGTGAAGAGCGGGAGACCTACAATGAGCAGTTCTTC
TRBJ1-1	TRBV4-2	NA	TRBD1	CASVGGQFGLFGNTEAFF	TGTGCCAGCGTCGGGGGACAGTTTGGCTTGTTCGGGAACACTGAAGCTTTCTTT
TRBJ2-3	TRBV5-1	NA	TRBD2	CASSLGLAESTDTQYF	TGCGCCAGCAGCTTGGGACTAGCGGAAAGCACAGATACGCAGTATTTT
TRBJ2-5	TRBV6-5	NA	NA	CASSATMTRETQYF	TGTGCCAGCAGTGCGACGATGACCCGAGAGACCCAGTACTTC
TRBJ2-7	TRBV5-1	NA	TRBD2	CASSLGVAGKDEQYF	TGCGCCAGCAGCTTGGGCGTAGCGGGGAAAGACGAGCAGTACTTC
TRBJ2-7	TRBV5-1	many	TRBD1	CASSLSGTGGYEQYF	TGCGCCAGCTCCCTTAGTGGGACAGGGGGCTACGAGCAGTACTTC
TRBJ2-5	TRBV2	NA	TRBD1	CASSANRGSETQYF	TGTGCCAGCAGTGCGAACAGGGGGTCGGAGACCCAGTACTTC
TRBJ1-5	TRBV18	NA	NA	CASSPQGVSNQPQHF	TGTGCCAGCTCACCCCAGGGCGTCAGCAATCAGCCCCAGCATTTT
TRBJ2-7	TRBV25-1	NA	NA	CASSAYYEQYF	TGTGCCAGCAGTGCCTACTACGAGCAGTACTTC
TRBJ2-7	TRBV7-2	few	NA	CASSSGTYTSEYF	TGTGCCAGCAGCTCAGGGACGTATACATCCGAGTACTTC
TRBJ2-7	TRBV14	NA	NA	CASSQDRRSGEQYF	TGTGCCAGCAGCCAAGATCGAAGATCCGGCGAGCAGTACTTC
TRBJ1-2	TRBV4-2	NA	NA	CASSQSTGTPSF	TGTGCCAGCAGCCAATCCACCGGGACGCCTAGCTTC
TRBJ2-2	TRBV5-1	NA	NA	CASSEGQGAGELFF	TGCGCCAGCAGTGAGGGTCAGGGCGCCGGGGAGCTGTTTTTT
TRBJ2-1	TRBV27	once	NA	CASSRTPRGEQFF	TGTGCCAGCAGCCGGACCCCCAGAGGGGAGCAGTTCTTC
TRBJ2-1	TRBV2	few	NA	CASSARNEQFF	TGTGCCAGCAGTGCCCGCAATGAGCAGTTCTTC
TRBJ2-7	TRBV6-6	NA	TRBD2	CASSLAGGLYEQYF	TGTGCCAGCAGTTTAGCGGGGGGGCTTTACGAGCAGTACTTC
TRBJ2-3	TRBV30	NA	TRBD2	CALAGLSTDTQYF	TGTGCCTTAGCGGGCCTTAGCACAGATACGCAGTATTTT
TRBJ1-1	TRBV28	NA	NA	CASSSHGPNTEAFF	TGTGCCAGCAGTTCCCACGGACCTAACACTGAAGCTTTCTTT
TRBJ1-5	TRBV19	NA	TRBD1	CASSNSGQAFNQPQHF	TGTGCCAGTAGTAACTCGGGACAGGCCTTCAATCAGCCCCAGCATTTT
TRBJ2-7	TRBV16	NA	NA	CASSQLPYRTPGPPYDEQYF	TGTGCCAGCAGCCAACTACCCTACAGAACACCGGGCCCCCCTTACGACGAGCAGTACTTC
TRBJ1-2	TRBV28	few	TRBD1	CASSSPGTGVINYGYTF	TGTGCCAGCAGTTCCCCCGGGACAGGGGTGATAAACTATGGCTACACCTTC
TRBJ2-3	TRBV25-1	NA	NA	CASSPLRLGTQYF	TGTGCCAGCAGCCCCCTCCGCCTTGGTACGCAGTATTTT
TRBJ2-7	TRBV5-1	NA	TRBD1	CASSESLGTGGYEQYF	TGCGCCAGCAGCGAAAGCCTGGGGACAGGGGGCTACGAGCAGTACTTC
TRBJ1-3	TRBV20-1	NA	NA	CSVPGSNTIYF	TGCAGTGTCCCGGGAAGCAACACCATATATTTT
TRBJ2-7	TRBV4-2	NA	NA	CASRLTTGSPIYEQYF	TGTGCCAGCAGACTCACGACCGGGAGCCCGATCTACGAGCAGTACTTC
TRBJ2-5	TRBV29-1	NA	NA	CSVGRAQETQYF	TGCAGCGTTGGCCGGGCTCAAGAGACCCAGTACTTC
TRBJ2-7	TRBV6-1	NA	TRBD1	CASKVDRDYEQYF	TGTGCCAGCAAGGTTGACAGGGACTACGAGCAGTACTTC
TRBJ2-4	TRBV14	NA	TRBD1	CASSPSFRQGQVQYF	TGTGCCAGCAGCCCTTCATTTAGACAGGGTCAAGTTCAGTACTTC
TRBJ1-2	TRBV6-1	NA	TRBD1	CASSELAGVRDSNYGYTF	TGTGCCAGCAGTGAACTGGCGGGGGTCCGGGACAGCAACTATGGCTACACCTTC
TRBJ1-5	TRBV2	few	NA	CASTPTSPSAQPQHF	TGTGCCAGCACCCCGACCTCCCCCAGCGCGCAGCCCCAGCATTTT
TRBJ1-5	TRBV6-6	NA	TRBD1	CASTIVIGDSAVF	TGTGCCAGCACTATAGTAATTGGGGACAGCGCAGTTTTT
TRBJ2-7	TRBV2	NA	NA	CASRQPSYEQYF	TGTGCCAGCAGGCAGCCCTCCTACGAGCAGTACTTC
TRBJ1-3	TRBV4-3	NA	NA	CASSQDGLTPGNTIYF	TGCGCCAGCAGCCAAGATGGCCTTACACCTGGAAACACCATATATTTT
TRBJ1-3	TRBV21-1	NA	NA	CASTYGRQESSGNTIYF	TGTGCCAGCACCTATGGGAGACAGGAAAGCTCTGGAAACACCATATATTTT
TRBJ2-7	TRBV5-1	NA	NA	CASSLGLGYSYEQYF	TGCGCCAGCAGCTTGGGTCTCGGCTACTCCTACGAGCAGTACTTC
TRBJ2-4	TRBV5-8	NA	NA	CASSLGPGSAIQYF	TGTGCCAGCAGCTTGGGTCCGGGTTCAGCCATTCAGTACTTC
TRBJ1-3	TRBV5-1	NA	NA	CASSAGPAGAAGNTIYF	TGCGCCAGCAGCGCAGGCCCAGCGGGGGCGGCCGGAAACACCATATATTTT
TRBJ1-3	TRBV28	NA	NA	CASRFPGNTIYF	TGTGCCAGCAGGTTCCCTGGAAACACCATATATTTT
TRBJ2-2	TRBV19	NA	NA	CASSTETRDTGELFF	TGTGCCAGTAGCACCGAAACGAGGGACACCGGGGAGCTGTTTTTT
TRBJ2-7	TRBV18	NA	TRBD2	CASSPLGLAARGEQYF	TGTGCCAGCTCACCACTCGGACTAGCGGCCCGTGGCGAGCAGTACTTC
TRBJ2-2	TRBV7-9	NA	TRBD1	CASSERTGADTGELFF	TGTGCCAGCAGCGAAAGGACAGGGGCGGACACCGGGGAGCTGTTTTTT